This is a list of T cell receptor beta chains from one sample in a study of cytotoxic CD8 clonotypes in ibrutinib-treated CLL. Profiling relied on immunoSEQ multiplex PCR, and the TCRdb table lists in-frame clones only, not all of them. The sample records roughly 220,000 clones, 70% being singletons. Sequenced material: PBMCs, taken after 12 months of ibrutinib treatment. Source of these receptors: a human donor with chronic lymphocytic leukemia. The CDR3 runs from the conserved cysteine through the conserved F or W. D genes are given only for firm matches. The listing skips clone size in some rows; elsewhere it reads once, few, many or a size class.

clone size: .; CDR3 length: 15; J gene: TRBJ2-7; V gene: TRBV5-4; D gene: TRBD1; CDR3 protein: CASSPGQGSPYEQYF; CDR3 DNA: TGTGCCAGCAGCCCCGGACAGGGGTCCCCATACGAGCAGTACTTC
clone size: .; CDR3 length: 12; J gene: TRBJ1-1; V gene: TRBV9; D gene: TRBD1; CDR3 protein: CASSVGDRVAFF; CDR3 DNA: TGTGCCAGCAGCGTAGGAGACAGGGTAGCTTTCTTT
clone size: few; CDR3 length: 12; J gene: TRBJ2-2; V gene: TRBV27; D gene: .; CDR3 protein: CASSFGTGELFF; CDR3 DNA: TGTGCCAGCAGTTTCGGGACCGGGGAGCTGTTTTTT
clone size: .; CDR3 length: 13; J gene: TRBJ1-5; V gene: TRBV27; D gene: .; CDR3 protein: CASSLTGGTPQHF; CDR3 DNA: TGTGCCAGCAGTTTAACCGGGGGAACGCCCCAGCATTTT
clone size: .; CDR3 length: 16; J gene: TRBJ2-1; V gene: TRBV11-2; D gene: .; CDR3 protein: CASSQEQGQKRNEQFF; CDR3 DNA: TGTGCCAGCAGCCAAGAACAGGGTCAAAAAAGGAATGAGCAGTTCTTC
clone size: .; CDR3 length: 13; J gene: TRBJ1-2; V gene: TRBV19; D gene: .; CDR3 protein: CASSARDTFGYTF; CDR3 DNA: TGTGCCAGTAGTGCCCGGGACACCTTCGGCTACACCTTC
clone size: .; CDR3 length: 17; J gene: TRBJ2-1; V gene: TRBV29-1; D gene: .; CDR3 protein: CSVEDLASALPRRAQFF; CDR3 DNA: TGCAGCGTTGAAGATTTGGCTAGCGCTCTCCCCCGACGTGCGCAGTTCTTC
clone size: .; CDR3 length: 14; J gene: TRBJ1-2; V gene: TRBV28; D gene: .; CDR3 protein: CASSLLVTVYGYTF; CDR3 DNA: TGTGCCAGCAGTTTATTGGTCACCGTCTATGGCTACACCTTC
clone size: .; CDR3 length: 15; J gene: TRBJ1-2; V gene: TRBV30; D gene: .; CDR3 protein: CAGIRQGIANYGYTF; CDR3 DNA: TGTGCCGGTATAAGGCAGGGCATAGCTAACTATGGCTACACCTTC
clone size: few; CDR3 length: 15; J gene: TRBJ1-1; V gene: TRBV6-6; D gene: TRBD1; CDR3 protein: CASSRGQGASTEAFF; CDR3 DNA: TGTGCCAGCAGCCGCGGACAGGGCGCAAGCACTGAAGCTTTCTTT
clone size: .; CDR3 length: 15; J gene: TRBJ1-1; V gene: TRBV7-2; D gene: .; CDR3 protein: CASSFPGTWNTEAFF; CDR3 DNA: TGTGCCAGCAGCTTTCCGGGGACGTGGAACACTGAAGCTTTCTTT
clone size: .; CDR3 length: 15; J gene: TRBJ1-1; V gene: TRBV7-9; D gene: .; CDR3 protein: CASSRDRGGTTEAFF; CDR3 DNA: TGTGCCAGCAGCAGGGATCGAGGGGGGACCACTGAAGCTTTCTTT
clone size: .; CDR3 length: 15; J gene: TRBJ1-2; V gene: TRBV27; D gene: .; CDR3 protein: CASSGLGATMMGYTF; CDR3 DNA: TGTGCCAGCAGTGGCCTGGGGGCGACTATGATGGGCTACACCTTC
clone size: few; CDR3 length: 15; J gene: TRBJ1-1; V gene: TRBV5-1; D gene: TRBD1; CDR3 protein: CASSLIDRGGTEAFF; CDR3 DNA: TGCGCCAGCAGCTTGATCGACAGGGGAGGCACTGAAGCTTTCTTT
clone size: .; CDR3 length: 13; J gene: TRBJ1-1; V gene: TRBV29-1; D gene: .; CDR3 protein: CSVNPFPSTEAFF; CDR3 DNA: TGCAGCGTCAACCCTTTTCCGAGCACTGAAGCTTTCTTT
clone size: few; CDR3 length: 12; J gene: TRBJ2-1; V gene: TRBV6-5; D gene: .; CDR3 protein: CASSAEYNEQFF; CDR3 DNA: TGTGCCAGCAGTGCCGAGTACAATGAGCAGTTCTTC
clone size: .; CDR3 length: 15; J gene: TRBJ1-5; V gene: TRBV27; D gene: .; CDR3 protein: CASSLMGLGNQPQHF; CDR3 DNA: TGTGCCAGCAGTTTAATGGGACTCGGCAATCAGCCCCAGCATTTT
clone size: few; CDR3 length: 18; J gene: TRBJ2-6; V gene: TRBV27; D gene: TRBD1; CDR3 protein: CASSLMTGGRAGANVLTF; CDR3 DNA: TGTGCCAGCAGTTTAATGACAGGGGGAAGGGCTGGGGCCAACGTCCTGACTTTC
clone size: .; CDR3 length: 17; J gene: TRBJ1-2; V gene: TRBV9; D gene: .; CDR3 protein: CASPIYGLATVNYGYTF; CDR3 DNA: TGTGCCAGCCCTATTTATGGCCTCGCGACAGTTAACTATGGCTACACCTTC
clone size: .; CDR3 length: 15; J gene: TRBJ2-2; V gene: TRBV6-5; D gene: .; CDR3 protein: CASSLGTQANGELFF; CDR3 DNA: TGTGCCAGCAGTTTGGGGACTCAAGCGAACGGGGAGCTGTTTTTT
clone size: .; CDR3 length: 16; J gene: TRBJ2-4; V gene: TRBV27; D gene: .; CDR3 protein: CATVQPWAMAKNIQYF; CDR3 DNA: TGTGCCACCGTCCAACCCTGGGCGATGGCCAAAAACATTCAGTACTTC
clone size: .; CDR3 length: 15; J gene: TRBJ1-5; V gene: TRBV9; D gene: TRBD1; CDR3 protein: CASSVGTGFSQPQHF; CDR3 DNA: TGTGCCAGCAGCGTAGGGACAGGGTTTAGCCAGCCCCAGCATTTT
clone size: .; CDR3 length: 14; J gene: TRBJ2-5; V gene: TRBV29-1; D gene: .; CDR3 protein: CSVSGPSRTWTQYF; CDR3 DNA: TGCAGCGTTAGCGGGCCCTCGAGAACGTGGACCCAGTACTTC
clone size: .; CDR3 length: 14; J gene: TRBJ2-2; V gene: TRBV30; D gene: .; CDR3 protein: CAWSRGPDTGELFF; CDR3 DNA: TGTGCCTGGTCGCGGGGGCCAGACACCGGGGAGCTGTTTTTT
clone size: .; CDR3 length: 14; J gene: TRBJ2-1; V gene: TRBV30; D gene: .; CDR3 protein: CAWTRGSSYNEQFF; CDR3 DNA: TGTGCCTGGACCCGAGGTAGCTCCTACAATGAGCAGTTCTTC
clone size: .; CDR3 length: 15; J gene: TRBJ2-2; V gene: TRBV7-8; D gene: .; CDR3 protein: CATFMGQMNTGELFF; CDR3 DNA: TGTGCCACCTTTATGGGACAAATGAACACCGGGGAGCTGTTTTTT
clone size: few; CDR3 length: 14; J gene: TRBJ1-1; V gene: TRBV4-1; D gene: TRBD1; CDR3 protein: CASSQAGGRTEAFF; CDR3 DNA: TGCGCCAGCAGCCAAGCAGGGGGAAGGACTGAAGCTTTCTTT
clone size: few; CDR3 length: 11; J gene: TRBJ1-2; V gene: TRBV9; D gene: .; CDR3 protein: CASPTTGGYTF; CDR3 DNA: TGTGCCAGCCCTACCACGGGCGGCTACACCTTC